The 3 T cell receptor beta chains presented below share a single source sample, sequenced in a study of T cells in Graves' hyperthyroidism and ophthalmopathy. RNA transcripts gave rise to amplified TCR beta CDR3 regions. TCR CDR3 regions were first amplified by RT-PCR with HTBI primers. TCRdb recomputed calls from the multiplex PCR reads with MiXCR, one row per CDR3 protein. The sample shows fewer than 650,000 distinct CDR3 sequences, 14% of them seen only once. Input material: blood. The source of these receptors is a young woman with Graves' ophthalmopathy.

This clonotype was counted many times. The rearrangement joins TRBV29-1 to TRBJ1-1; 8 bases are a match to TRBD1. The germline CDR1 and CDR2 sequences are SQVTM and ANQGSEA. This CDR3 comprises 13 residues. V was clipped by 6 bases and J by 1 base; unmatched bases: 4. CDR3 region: CSVDRVANTEAFF. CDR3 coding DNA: TGCAGCGTGGACAGGGTGGCGAACACTGAAGCTTTCTTT. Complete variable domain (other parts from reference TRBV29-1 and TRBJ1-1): SAVISQKPSRDICQRGTSLTIQCQVDSQVTMMFWYRQQPGQSLTLIATANQGSEATYESGFVIDKFPISRPNLTFSTLTVSNMSPEDSSIYLCSVDRVANTEAFFGQGTRLTVV.

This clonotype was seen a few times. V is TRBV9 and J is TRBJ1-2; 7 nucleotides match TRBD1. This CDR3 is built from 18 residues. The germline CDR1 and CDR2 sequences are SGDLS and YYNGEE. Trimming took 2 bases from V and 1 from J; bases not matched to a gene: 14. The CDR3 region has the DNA TGTGCCAGCAGCGTCGTCCCAGGGGGGGCGGAGAGTAACTATGGCTACACCTTC. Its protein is CASSVVPGGAESNYGYTF.

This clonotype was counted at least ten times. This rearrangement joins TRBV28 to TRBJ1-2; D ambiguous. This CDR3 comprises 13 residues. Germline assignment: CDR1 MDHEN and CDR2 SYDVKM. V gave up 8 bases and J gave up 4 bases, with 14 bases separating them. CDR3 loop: CASLNPSPYGYTF. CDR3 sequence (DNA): TGTGCCAGCCTCAACCCCTCCCCCTATGGCTACACCTTC.